This TCR beta chain was captured by sequencing in a study of shared clonotypes between healthy human individuals. Study-level results: It was observed that 5% to 6.5% of naive CD4 clonotypes were shared across several donors.

V was pared by 0 bases and J by 2 bases, with 6 bases between. CDR1 SQVTM and CDR2 ANQGSEA come from the germline V gene. The CDR3 loop spans 13 amino acids. About this clone itself: Its antigen is not identified. The identical CDR3 is also encoded by other nucleotide sequences in the sample.

CD8 cells classed as naive were CD45RO-negative and positively selected for CCR7, excluding terminally differentiated effector memory CD45RA+ cells. This table comes from immunoSEQ multiplex PCR, and its TCRdb copy is limited to in-frame clones, with some not included. The profile covers some 1,900,000 clones, with around 96% appearing a single time and more than 0.9% taken by the ten largest. The chain is built from TRBV29-1 and TRBJ2-3; D call uncertain. Material: naive CD8+ T cells sorted from blood. The TCR was taken from a young man in good health. This CDR3 is CSVEEGITDTQYF. CDR3 coding DNA: TGCAGCGTTGAAGAGGGCATCACAGATACGCAGTATTTT.